These 25 T cell receptor beta chains were sequenced from one sample in a study of early T cells in non-severe SARS-CoV-2 infection. A single record per CDR3 protein comes from TCRdb applying MiXCR to the 5' RACE reads. The sample has approximately 20,000 distinct CDR3 sequences, 3.5% to 5% seen once. Sample: whole blood. The receptors were sampled from an adult who was a healthcare worker with PCR-confirmed SARS-CoV-2 infection or an uninfected control (not recorded which).

This clonotype has ten or more counts. The rearrangement uses TRBV4-1 and TRBJ1-1; D perhaps matches TRBD1 (5 bases). Trimming took 3 bases from V and 3 from J, leaving 14 bases between them. The CDR3 is made up of 15 amino acids. Per germline, CDR1 MGHRA and CDR2 YSYEKL. In DNA form, the CDR3 reads TGCGCCAGCAGCCAGGATCGGGGCCTGGACACTGAAGCTTTCTTT. It yields the protein CASSQDRGLDTEAFF.

This clonotype came up many times. The chain carries TRBV12-3 or TRBV12-4 and TRBJ2-5; 9 bases fit TRBD1. The trim removed 6 bases at V and 1 base at J, leaving 0 bases unmatched. The CDR3 has 13 residues. The CDR3, as DNA: TGTGCCAGCAGGGACAGGGGCCAAGAGACCCAGTACTTC. This codes for CASRDRGQETQYF.

The V and J genes are TRBV4-2 and TRBJ2-5; 7 bases map to TRBD2. The CDR3 consists of 14 residues. Germline lookup yields CDR1 LGHNA and CDR2 YNFKEQ. V shed 3 bases, J shed 3 bases, and the junction held 4 bases outside the gene matches. Written as DNA, the CDR3 is TGTGCCAGCAGCCAGGGACTACTTAAAGAGACCCAGTACTTC. Its translation is CASSQGLLKETQYF.

At least ten counts were recorded for this clonotype. The chain employs TRBV5-4 and TRBJ2-5; 11 positions agree with TRBD2. Germline values: CDR1 SGHNT, CDR2 YYREEE (reference sequence). This CDR3 is 16 amino acids long. The trim removed 2 bases at V and 5 bases at J, leaving 8 bases unmatched. The CDR3 DNA follows: TGTGCCAGCAGCTTAGCGTCACTAGCGGGGGAGGAGACCCAGTACTTC. Translation: CASSLASLAGEETQYF.

This clonotype was seen ten or more times. The V and J genes are TRBV20-1 and TRBJ2-7; D could derive from TRBD1 or TRBD2 (6 bases each). V was cut by 1 base and J by 5 bases, with 18 bases left in between. The CDR3 has 15 amino acids. Germline lookup yields CDR1 DFQATT and CDR2 SNEGSKA (reference sequence). CDR3 residues: CSARARGGGLNEQYF. CDR3 coding DNA: TGCAGTGCTAGAGCGCGAGGAGGGGGACTCAACGAGCAGTACTTC.

This clonotype was counted many times. V usage is TRBV30 and J usage is TRBJ2-5, with D unclear. Trimming left V 1 base short and J 0 bases short, with 6 bases between. Per germline, CDR1 GTSNPN and CDR2 SVGIG (reference sequence). This CDR3 is 13 amino acids long. This CDR3 is CAWSGSYQETQYF. CDR3 DNA: TGTGCCTGGAGTGGATCGTACCAAGAGACCCAGTACTTC.

This clonotype showed up just a few times. The J gene is TRBJ2-7, the V gene TRBV7-2, with D tentatively TRBD1 (5 bases). CDR1 and CDR2 from the germline V gene are SGHTA and FQGNSA. V lost 1 base to trimming and J lost 3 bases, with 7 bases between them. The CDR3 length is 13 residues. In DNA, the CDR3 is TGTGCCAGCAGCTTAGAAGGGGACTACGAGCAGTACTTC. Translating gives CASSLEGDYEQYF.

This clonotype is medium-sized (0.01 to 0.1%). The gene calls are TRBV27 and TRBJ2-7, with D possibly matching TRBD2 (5 bases). The germline V and J ends were trimmed by 5 bases and 3 bases, with 11 bases remaining between them. The CDR3 is 13 amino acids. Germline V lookup: CDR1 MNHEY, CDR2 SMNVEV (reference sequence). Here the CDR3 reads CASSTRTGYEQYF. As DNA, the CDR3 is TGTGCCAGCAGTACTAGGACGGGCTACGAGCAGTACTTC.

This clonotype was counted ten times or more. The chain recombines TRBV12-3 or TRBV12-4 with TRBJ1-5, with 8 bases matching TRBD1. V dropped 4 bases and J dropped 4; count of bases not matched to a gene: 6. The CDR3 contains 15 residues. The CDR3 is CASSSAGTGNQPQHF. The CDR3 DNA follows: TGTGCCAGCAGTTCCGCCGGGACAGGAAATCAGCCCCAGCATTTT.

V and J are TRBV19 and TRBJ1-1; D unclear. The CDR3 runs to 15 residues. The germline V gene encodes CDR1 LNHDA and CDR2 SQIVND (reference sequence). Trimming stripped 6 bases from V and 0 bases from J, with 14 bases between. CDR3 protein: CASRRLGYMNTEAFF. The CDR3 DNA is TGTGCCAGTAGACGGCTGGGCTACATGAACACTGAAGCTTTCTTT.

In this sample, this clonotype turned up many times. The chain uses TRBV27 and TRBJ2-3; no definite D call. V was clipped by 4 bases and J by 2 bases, with 4 bases between them. The CDR3 length is 12 residues. The germline gives CDR1 MNHEY, CDR2 SMNVEV (reference sequence). Here the CDR3 DNA reads TGTGCCAGCAGTTCATACACAGATACGCAGTATTTT. Translation gives CASSSYTDTQYF.

The chain combines TRBV10-3 with TRBJ2-4; D is undetermined. Between the trimmed V and J ends, which lost 3 bases and 6 bases, there was a span of 12 bases. Germline CDR1 reads ENHRY; CDR2 reads SYGVKD. The CDR3 contains 14 residues. The CDR3 is CAISDGDSLNIQYF. CDR3 sequence (DNA): TGTGCCATCAGTGACGGAGACTCCCTAAACATTCAGTACTTC.

There are a few counts of this clonotype. CDR3 DNA: TGTGCCAGCAGTTACTCTGAGACCGGGGAGCTGTTTTTT. Its protein is CASSYSETGELFF. The rearrangement joins TRBV6-2 or TRBV6-3 to TRBJ2-2, with D unresolved. The germline CDR1 and CDR2 sequences are MNHEY and SVGEGT. This CDR3 is built from 13 residues. Trimming shortened V by 0 bases and J by 5 bases, and 4 bases separated the two germline ends.

The J gene is TRBJ2-1, the V gene TRBV11-2, with D hard to call. Germline V CDR1 and CDR2: SGHAT, FQNNGV. The germline V and J ends were trimmed by 0 bases and 10 bases, with 13 bases remaining between them. This CDR3 is 14 amino acids long. The CDR3 bases are TGTGCCAGCAGCTTAGATATAATGGTGTTAGAGCAGTTCTTC. This sequence encodes CASSLDIMVLEQFF.

This clonotype appeared many times. This chain uses TRBV10-1 with TRBJ2-5; D possibly corresponds to TRBD1 (6 bases). Between the trimmed V and J ends, which lost 2 bases and 0 bases, there was a span of 13 bases. The V gene's germline CDR1 is WNHNN and CDR2 SYGVQD (reference sequence). The CDR3 extends over 16 amino acids. The CDR3 spells CASSEIAGVDQETQYF. The CDR3 region has the DNA TGCGCCAGCAGTGAGATCGCAGGGGTGGACCAAGAGACCCAGTACTTC.

This clonotype has a count of ten or more. The chain carries TRBV29-1 and TRBJ2-2; 9 nucleotides align to TRBD1. This CDR3 spans 15 amino acids. Germline CDR1 SQVTM, CDR2 ANQGSEA. The ends lost 6 bases at V and 4 bases at J; junction bases unmatched: 9. The CDR3 reads CSVTGTGYSTGELFF. The CDR3 region has the DNA TGCAGCGTGACCGGGACAGGGTATAGCACCGGGGAGCTGTTTTTT.

The sample holds many counts of this clonotype. The genes are TRBV5-1 and TRBJ2-3, with 7 positions matching TRBD1. The CDR3 contains 15 residues. Trimming took 0 bases from V and 3 from J; bases not matched to a gene: 4. Germline CDR1 and CDR2: SGHRS and YFSETQ. The CDR3 region is CASSLAGQVTDTQYF. DNA for the CDR3: TGCGCCAGCAGCTTGGCCGGACAGGTAACAGATACGCAGTATTTT. The full variable domain, with the rest looked up from reference TRBV5-1 and TRBJ2-3, is KAGVTQTPRYLIKTRGQQVTLSCSPISGHRSVSWYQQTPGQGLQFLFEYFSETQRNKGNFPGRFSGRQFSNSRSEMNVSTLELGDSALYLCASSLAGQVTDTQYFGPGTRLTVL.

This clonotype was counted only a few times. This chain uses TRBV7-9 with TRBJ1-4; maybe TRBD1 (6 bases). Germline loops: CDR1 SEHNR, CDR2 FQNEAQ (reference sequence). V shed 5 bases and J shed 5 bases, with 21 bases lying between them. CDR3 length: 17 amino acids. CDR3 residues: CASSPRGSVAYNEKLFF. CDR3 DNA sequence: TGTGCCAGCAGCCCCAGGGGCAGCGTAGCTTACAATGAAAAACTGTTTTTT. Full variable domain (outside the CDR3, taken from reference TRBV7-9 and TRBJ1-4): DTGVSQNPRHKITKRGQNVTFRCDPISEHNRLYWYRQTLGQGPEFLTYFQNEAQLEKSRLLSDRFSAERPKGSFSTLEIQRTEQGDSAMYLCASSPRGSVAYNEKLFFGSGTQLSVL.

This clonotype was seen at least ten times. The V gene is TRBV6-2 or TRBV6-3, the J gene TRBJ1-5, with 8 bases fitting TRBD1. V was clipped by 8 bases and J by 7 bases; unmatched bases: 13. Germline V gene lookup returns CDR1 MNHEY and CDR2 SVGEGT. The CDR3 contains 15 residues. The CDR3 loop is CASGVRQGRKQPQHF. CDR3 DNA sequence: TGTGCCAGCGGAGTCAGACAGGGGAGGAAGCAGCCCCAGCATTTT.

This chain's CDR3 is CASSPGQGGEQYF. The CDR3 nucleotides are TGTGCCAGCAGCCCCGGACAGGGGGGCGAGCAGTACTTC. The chain couples TRBV7-2 to TRBJ2-7, with 10 positions matching TRBD1. Trimming cost V 5 bases and J 6 bases; bases outside gene matches: 4. This CDR3 contains 13 residues. CDR1 is SGHTA and CDR2 is FQGNSA in the germline V gene.

V usage is TRBV27 and J usage is TRBJ1-2, with 9 bases identical to TRBD1. V trimming: 4 bases; J trimming: 8 bases; junction bases outside the gene matches: 14. Germline CDR1 is MNHEY and CDR2 is SMNVEV (reference sequence). This CDR3 contains 16 residues. CDR3 nucleotides: TGTGCCAGCAGTTCCTCTCCCGGGACAGGGATTTTCGGCTACACCTTC. Amino acid sequence: CASSSSPGTGIFGYTF.

At least ten counts were recorded for this clonotype. The chain has TRBV29-1 and TRBJ1-2; TRBD1 matches 7 bases. The germline V gene encodes CDR1 SQVTM and CDR2 ANQGSEA. The CDR3 has 14 residues. The V gene end was trimmed by 4 bases and the J gene end by 4 bases; junction bases not matched to a gene: 9. The CDR3 DNA reads TGCAGCGTTGTAGGGGGCGAAGGTACCTATGGCTACACCTTC. Amino acids: CSVVGGEGTYGYTF.

This chain joins TRBV30 and TRBJ2-3; D tentatively reads TRBD1 or TRBD2 (5 bases each). This CDR3 comprises 13 residues. Germline assignment: CDR1 GTSNPN and CDR2 SVGIG (reference sequence). The CDR3 loop reads CAGEIRFTDTQYF. The CDR3 DNA reads as TGTGCGGGGGAAATAAGGTTCACAGATACGCAGTATTTT.

Relative to its sample, this clonotype is medium-sized. The V call is TRBV5-1, the J call TRBJ2-7; D is unresolved. The V end was cut by 0 bases, the J end by 3 bases, with 13 bases between. The CDR3 contains 15 residues. CDR1 is SGHRS and CDR2 is YFSETQ in the germline V gene. CDR3 DNA sequence: TGCGCCAGCAGCTTGGGCGAAGGAACGATCTACGAGCAGTACTTC. Translated, it gives CASSLGEGTIYEQYF.

This clonotype was counted at least ten times. The chain is built from TRBV6-2 or TRBV6-3 and TRBJ2-7; D might be TRBD1 or TRBD2, each matching 5 bases. Trimming shortened V by 4 bases and J by 6 bases, and 19 bases separated the two germline ends. The CDR3 contains 15 residues. Germline assignment: CDR1 MNHEY and CDR2 SVGEGT. CDR3 DNA sequence: TGTGCCAGCAGTTTATCCTTCCGGGACGTGGGCGAGCAGTACTTC. This sequence encodes CASSLSFRDVGEQYF.